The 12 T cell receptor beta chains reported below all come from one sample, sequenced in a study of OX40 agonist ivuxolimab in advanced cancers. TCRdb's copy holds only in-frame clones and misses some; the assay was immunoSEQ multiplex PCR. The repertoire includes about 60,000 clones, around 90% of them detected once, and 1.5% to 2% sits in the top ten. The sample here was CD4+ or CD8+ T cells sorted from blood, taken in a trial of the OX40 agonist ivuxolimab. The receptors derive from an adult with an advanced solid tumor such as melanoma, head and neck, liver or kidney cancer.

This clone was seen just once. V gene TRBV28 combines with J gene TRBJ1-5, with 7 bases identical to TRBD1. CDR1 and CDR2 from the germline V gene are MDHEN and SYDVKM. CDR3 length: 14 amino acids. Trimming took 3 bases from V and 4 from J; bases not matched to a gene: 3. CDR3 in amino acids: CASSFTGDNQPQHF. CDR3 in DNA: TGTGCCAGCAGTTTTACAGGGGATAATCAGCCCCAGCATTTT. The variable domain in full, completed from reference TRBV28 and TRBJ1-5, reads DVKVTQSSRYLVKRTGEKVFLECVQDMDHENMFWYRQDPGLGLRLIYFSYDVKMKEKGDIPEGYSVSREKKERFSLILESASTNQTSMYLCASSFTGDNQPQHFGDGTRLSIL.

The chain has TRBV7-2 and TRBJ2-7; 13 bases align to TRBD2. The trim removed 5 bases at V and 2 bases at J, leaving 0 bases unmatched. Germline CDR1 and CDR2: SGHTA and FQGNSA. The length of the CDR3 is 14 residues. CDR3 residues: CASSTSGGAYEQYF. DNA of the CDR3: TGTGCCAGCAGCACTAGCGGGGGGGCCTACGAGCAGTACTTC. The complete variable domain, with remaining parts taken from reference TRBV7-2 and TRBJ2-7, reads GAGVSQSPSNKVTEKGKDVELRCDPISGHTALYWYRQSLGQGLEFLIYFQGNSAPDKSGLPSDRFSAERTGGSVSTLTIQRTQQEDSAVYLCASSTSGGAYEQYFGPGTRLTVT.

CDR3 sequence (DNA): TGTGCCAGCAGCGAGGAGGGATCCTTCCTATACACAGATACGCAGTATTTT. Translation gives CASSEEGSFLYTDTQYF. The rearrangement links TRBV2 to TRBJ2-3, with D tentatively TRBD2 (6 bases). Germline CDR1 SNHLY, CDR2 FYNNEI. V lost 6 bases to trimming and J lost 2 bases, with 21 bases between them. The CDR3 has 17 residues.

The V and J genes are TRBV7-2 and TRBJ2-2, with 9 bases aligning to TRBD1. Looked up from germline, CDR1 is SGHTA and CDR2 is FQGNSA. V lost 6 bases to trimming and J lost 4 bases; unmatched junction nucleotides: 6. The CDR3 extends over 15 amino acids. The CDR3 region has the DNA TGTGCCAGCAGGGGAGGACAGGGGAGCACCGGGGAGCTGTTTTTT. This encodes CASRGGQGSTGELFF.

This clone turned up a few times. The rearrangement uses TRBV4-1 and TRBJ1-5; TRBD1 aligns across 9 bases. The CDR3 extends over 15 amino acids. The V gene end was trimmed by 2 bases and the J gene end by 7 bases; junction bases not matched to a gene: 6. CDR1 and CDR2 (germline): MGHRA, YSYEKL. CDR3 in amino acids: CASSQPGQGLQPQHF. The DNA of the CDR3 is TGCGCCAGCAGCCAACCGGGACAGGGATTGCAGCCCCAGCATTTT.

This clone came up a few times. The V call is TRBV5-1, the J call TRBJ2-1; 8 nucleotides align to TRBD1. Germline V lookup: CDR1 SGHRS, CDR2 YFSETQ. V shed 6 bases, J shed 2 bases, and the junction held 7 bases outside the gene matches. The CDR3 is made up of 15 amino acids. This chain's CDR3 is CASTTRDRTYNEQFF. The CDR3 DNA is TGCGCCAGCACAACCCGGGACAGGACCTACAATGAGCAGTTCTTC.

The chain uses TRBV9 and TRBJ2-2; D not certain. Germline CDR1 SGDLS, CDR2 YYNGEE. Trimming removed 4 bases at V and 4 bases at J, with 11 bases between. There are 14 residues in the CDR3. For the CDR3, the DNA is TGTGCCAGCAGCACCCGGACCGGCACCGGGGAGCTGTTTTTT. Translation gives CASSTRTGTGELFF.

CDR3 DNA: TGTGCCAGCAGTTACCGTCGGGGGTCGCGCACTGAAGCTTTCTTT. Its translation: CASSYRRGSRTEAFF. The chain has TRBV6-6 and TRBJ1-1, with D possibly TRBD1 on 5 matching bases. Trimming stripped 2 bases from V and 4 bases from J, with 14 bases between. The CDR3 runs 15 residues. CDR1 and CDR2 (germline): MNHNY, SVGAGI (reference sequence).

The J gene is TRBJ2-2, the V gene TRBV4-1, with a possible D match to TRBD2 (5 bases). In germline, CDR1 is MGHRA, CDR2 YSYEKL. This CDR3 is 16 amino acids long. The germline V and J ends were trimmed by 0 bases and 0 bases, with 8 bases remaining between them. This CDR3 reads CASSQDSGSNTGELFF. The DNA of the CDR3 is TGCGCCAGCAGCCAAGATTCGGGGTCGAACACCGGGGAGCTGTTTTTT.

The CDR3 bases are TGTGCCAGCAGCCAAGGCCAGGGGTGGAATGAAAAACTGTTTTTT. Translating it yields CASSQGQGWNEKLFF. This chain links TRBV7-9 with TRBJ1-4, with a possible D match to TRBD1 (6 bases). Germline CDR1 is SEHNR and CDR2 is FQNEAQ (reference sequence). Trimming took off 5 bases at V and 5 bases at J, with 15 bases between the two ends. CDR3 length: 15 residues.

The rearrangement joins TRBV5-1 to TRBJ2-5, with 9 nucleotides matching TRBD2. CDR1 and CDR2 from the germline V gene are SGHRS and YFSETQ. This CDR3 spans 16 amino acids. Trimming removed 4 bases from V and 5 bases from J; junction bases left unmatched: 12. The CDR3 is CASSKDLAGEGETQYF. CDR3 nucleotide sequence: TGCGCCAGCAGCAAAGACTTAGCGGGAGAAGGGGAGACCCAGTACTTC.

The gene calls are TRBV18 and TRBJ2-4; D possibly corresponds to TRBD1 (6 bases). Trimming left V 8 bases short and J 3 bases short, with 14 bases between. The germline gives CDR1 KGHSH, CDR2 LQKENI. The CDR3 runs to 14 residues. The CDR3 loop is CASRGGDDKNIQYF. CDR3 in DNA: TGTGCCAGCAGAGGGGGTGACGACAAAAACATTCAGTACTTC.